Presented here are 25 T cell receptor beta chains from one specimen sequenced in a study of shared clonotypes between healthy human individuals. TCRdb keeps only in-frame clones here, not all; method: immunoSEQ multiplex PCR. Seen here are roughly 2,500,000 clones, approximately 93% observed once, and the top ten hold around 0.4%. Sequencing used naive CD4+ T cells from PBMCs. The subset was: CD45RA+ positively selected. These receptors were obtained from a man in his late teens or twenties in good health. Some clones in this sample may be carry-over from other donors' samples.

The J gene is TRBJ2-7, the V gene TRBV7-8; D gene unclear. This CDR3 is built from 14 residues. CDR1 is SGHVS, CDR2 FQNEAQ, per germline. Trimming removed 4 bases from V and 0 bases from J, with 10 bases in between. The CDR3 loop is CASSSRSHSYEQYF. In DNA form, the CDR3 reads TGTGCCAGCAGCTCAAGGTCCCACTCCTACGAGCAGTACTTC. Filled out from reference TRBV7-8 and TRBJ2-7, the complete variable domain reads GAGVSQSPRYKVAKRGQDVALRCDPISGHVSLFWYQQALGQGPEFLTYFQNEAQLDKSGLPSDRFFAERPEGSVSTLKIQRTQQEDSAVYLCASSSRSHSYEQYFGPGTRLTVT.

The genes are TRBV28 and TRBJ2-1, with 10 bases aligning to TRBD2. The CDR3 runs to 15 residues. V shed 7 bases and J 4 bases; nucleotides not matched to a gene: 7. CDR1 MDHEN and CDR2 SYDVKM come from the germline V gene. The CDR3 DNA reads TGTGCCAGCATGGAGAGCGGGAGGGGATACAATGAGCAGTTCTTC. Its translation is CASMESGRGYNEQFF.

The CDR3 here is CASSQDSPSGSNTGELFF. The CDR3 bases are TGCGCCAGCAGCCAAGACTCCCCTAGCGGGAGTAACACCGGGGAGCTGTTTTTT. The rearrangement uses TRBV4-3 and TRBJ2-2; TRBD2 agrees at 10 bases. Germline trimming cut 0 bases from V and 2 bases from J; bases unmatched to any gene: 6. Per the germline V gene, CDR1 is LGHNA and CDR2 is YSLEER. The CDR3 loop spans 18 amino acids.

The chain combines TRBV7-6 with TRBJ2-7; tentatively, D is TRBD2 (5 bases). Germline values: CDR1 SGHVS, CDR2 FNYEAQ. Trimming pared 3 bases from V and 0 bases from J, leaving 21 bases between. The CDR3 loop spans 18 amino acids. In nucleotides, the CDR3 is TGTGCCAGCAGCTTCCAATCACCCGGGATATCAAGCTCCTACGAGCAGTACTTC. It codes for CASSFQSPGISSSYEQYF.

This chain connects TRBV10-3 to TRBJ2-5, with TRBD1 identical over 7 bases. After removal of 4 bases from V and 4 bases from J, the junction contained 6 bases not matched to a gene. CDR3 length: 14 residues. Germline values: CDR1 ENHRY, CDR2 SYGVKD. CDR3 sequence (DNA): TGTGCCATCAGTGCGACAGGGTCAGGAGAGACCCAGTACTTC. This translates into CAISATGSGETQYF.

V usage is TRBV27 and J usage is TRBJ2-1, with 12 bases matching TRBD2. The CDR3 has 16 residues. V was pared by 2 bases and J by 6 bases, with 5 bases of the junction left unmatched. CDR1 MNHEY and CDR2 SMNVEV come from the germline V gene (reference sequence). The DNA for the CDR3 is TGTGCCAGCAGTTTAAGACTAGCGGGAGTATTCAATGAGCAGTTCTTC. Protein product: CASSLRLAGVFNEQFF.

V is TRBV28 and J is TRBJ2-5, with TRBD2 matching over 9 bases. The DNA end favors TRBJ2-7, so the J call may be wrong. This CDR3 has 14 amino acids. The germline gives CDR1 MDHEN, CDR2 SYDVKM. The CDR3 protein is CASSFAGGPSEQYF. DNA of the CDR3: TGTGCCAGCAGTTTCGCGGGAGGGCCGAGCGAGCAGTACTTC.

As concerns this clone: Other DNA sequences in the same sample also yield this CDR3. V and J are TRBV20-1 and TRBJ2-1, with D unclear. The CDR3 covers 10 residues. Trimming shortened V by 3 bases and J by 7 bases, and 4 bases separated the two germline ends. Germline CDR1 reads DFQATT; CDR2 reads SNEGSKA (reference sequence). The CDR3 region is CSARWNEQFF. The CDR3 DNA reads TGCAGTGCTAGGTGGAATGAGCAGTTCTTC.

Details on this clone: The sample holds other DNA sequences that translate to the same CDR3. CDR3 loop: CASSESGDPNTEAFF. CDR3 coding DNA: TGCGCCAGCAGTGAGTCGGGCGACCCGAACACTGAAGCTTTCTTT. The V call is TRBV10-1, the J call TRBJ1-1; no reliable D call. V shed 0 bases and J shed 1 base, with 9 bases lying between them. Germline V gene data show CDR1 as WNHNN and CDR2 as SYGVQD (reference sequence). The CDR3 is 15 residues long.

CDR3 protein: CASSPSLGRAGETQYF. CDR3 bases: TGTGCCAGCAGTCCCTCGTTGGGTCGGGCGGGAGAGACCCAGTACTTC. The chain links TRBV28 to TRBJ2-5; maybe TRBD2 (5 bases). The ends were cut back, 5 bases at V and 4 bases at J, with 20 bases in the middle. The CDR3 has 16 amino acids. CDR1 is MDHEN, CDR2 SYDVKM, per germline.

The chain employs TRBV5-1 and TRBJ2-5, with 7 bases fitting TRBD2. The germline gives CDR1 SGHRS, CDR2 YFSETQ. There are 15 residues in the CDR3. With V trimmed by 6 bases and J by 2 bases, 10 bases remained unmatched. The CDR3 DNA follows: TGCGCCAGCACAGGGTCCCTAGCGGTTCAAGAGACCCAGTACTTC. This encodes CASTGSLAVQETQYF.

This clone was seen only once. The CDR3 here is CASSSPGQETQYF. In DNA form, the CDR3 reads TGTGCCAGCAGCTCGCCGGGACAAGAGACCCAGTACTTC. V usage is TRBV5-5 and J usage is TRBJ2-5, with a tentative D call TRBD2 (5 bases). V was clipped by 3 bases and J by 2 bases, with 8 bases between them. This CDR3 spans 13 amino acids. Germline lookup yields CDR1 SGHKS and CDR2 YYEKEE (reference sequence). The full variable domain, with the rest looked up from reference TRBV5-5 and TRBJ2-5, is DAGVTQSPTHLIKTRGQQVTLRCSPISGHKSVSWYQQVLGQGPQFIFQYYEKEERGRGNFPDRFSARQFPNYSSELNVNALLLGDSALYLCASSSPGQETQYFGPGTRLLVL.

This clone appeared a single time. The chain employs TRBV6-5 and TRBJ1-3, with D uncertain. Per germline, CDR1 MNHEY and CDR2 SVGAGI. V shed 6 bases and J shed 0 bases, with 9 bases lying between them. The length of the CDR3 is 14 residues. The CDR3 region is CASRYSVSGNTIYF. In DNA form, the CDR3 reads TGTGCCAGCAGATACAGCGTCTCTGGAAACACCATATATTTT.

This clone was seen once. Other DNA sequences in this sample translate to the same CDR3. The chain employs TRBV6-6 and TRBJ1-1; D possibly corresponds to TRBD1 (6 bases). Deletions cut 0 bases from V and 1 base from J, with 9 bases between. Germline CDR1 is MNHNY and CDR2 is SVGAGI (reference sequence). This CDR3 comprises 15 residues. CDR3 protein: CASSYSGGGNTEAFF. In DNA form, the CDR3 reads TGTGCCAGCAGTTACTCCGGGGGCGGGAACACTGAAGCTTTCTTT.

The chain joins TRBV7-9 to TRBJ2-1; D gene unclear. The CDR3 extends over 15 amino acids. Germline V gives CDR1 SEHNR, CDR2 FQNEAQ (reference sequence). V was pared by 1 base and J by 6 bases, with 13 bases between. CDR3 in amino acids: CASSLVGGVPNEQFF. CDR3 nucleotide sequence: TGTGCCAGCAGCTTAGTAGGTGGGGTTCCCAATGAGCAGTTCTTC.

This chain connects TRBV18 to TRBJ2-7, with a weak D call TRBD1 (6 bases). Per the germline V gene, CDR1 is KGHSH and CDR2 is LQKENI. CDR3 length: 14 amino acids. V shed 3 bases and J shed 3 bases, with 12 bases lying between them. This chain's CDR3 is CASSPQGTVYEQYF. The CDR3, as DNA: TGTGCCAGCTCACCCCAGGGGACGGTCTACGAGCAGTACTTC. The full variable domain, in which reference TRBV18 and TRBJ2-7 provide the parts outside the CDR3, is NAGVMQNPRHLVRRRGQEARLRCSPMKGHSHVYWYRQLPEEGLKFMVYLQKENIIDESGMPKERFSAEFPKEGPSILRIQQVVRGDSAAYFCASSPQGTVYEQYFGPGTRLTVT.

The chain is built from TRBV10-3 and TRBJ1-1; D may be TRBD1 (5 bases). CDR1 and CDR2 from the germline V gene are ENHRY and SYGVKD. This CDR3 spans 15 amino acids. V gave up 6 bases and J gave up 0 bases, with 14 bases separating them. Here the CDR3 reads CAIRAWTTMNTEAFF. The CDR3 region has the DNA TGTGCCATCAGGGCCTGGACAACCATGAACACTGAAGCTTTCTTT.

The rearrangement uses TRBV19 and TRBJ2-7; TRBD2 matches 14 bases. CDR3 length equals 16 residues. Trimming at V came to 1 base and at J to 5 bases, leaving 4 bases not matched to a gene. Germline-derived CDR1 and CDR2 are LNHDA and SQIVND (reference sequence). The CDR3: CASSIAGTSGRNEQYF. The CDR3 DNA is TGTGCCAGTAGTATAGCCGGGACTAGCGGGAGAAACGAGCAGTACTTC.

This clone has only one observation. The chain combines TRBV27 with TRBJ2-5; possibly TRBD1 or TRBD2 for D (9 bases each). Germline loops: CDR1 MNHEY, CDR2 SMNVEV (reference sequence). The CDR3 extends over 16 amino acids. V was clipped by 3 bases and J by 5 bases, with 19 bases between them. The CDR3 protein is CASSLVSSGTGETQYF. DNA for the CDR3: TGTGCCAGCAGTTTGGTTTCTAGCGGGACAGGGGAGACCCAGTACTTC.

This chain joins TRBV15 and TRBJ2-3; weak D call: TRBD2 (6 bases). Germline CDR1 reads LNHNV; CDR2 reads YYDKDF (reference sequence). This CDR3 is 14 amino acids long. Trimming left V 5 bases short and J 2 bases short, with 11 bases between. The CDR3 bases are TGTGCCACCAGCTTGCGGGACGACACAGATACGCAGTATTTT. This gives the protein CATSLRDDTDTQYF.

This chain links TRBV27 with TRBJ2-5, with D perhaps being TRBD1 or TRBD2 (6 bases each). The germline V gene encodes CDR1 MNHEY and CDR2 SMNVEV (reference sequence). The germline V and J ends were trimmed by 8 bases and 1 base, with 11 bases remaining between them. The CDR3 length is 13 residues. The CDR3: CASQRGVQETQYF. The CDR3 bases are TGTGCCAGCCAGAGGGGGGTCCAAGAGACCCAGTACTTC.

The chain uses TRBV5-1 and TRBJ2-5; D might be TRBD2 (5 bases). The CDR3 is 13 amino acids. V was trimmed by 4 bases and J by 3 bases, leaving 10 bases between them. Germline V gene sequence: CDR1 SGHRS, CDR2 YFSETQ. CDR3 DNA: TGCGCCAGCAGCCGTGGGCGGGAAGAGACCCAGTACTTC. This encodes CASSRGREETQYF.

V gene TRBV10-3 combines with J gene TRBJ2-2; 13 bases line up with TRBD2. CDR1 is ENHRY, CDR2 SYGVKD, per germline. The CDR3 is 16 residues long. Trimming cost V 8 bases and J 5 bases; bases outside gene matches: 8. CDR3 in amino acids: CAIYTGTSGTTGELFF. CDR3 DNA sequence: TGTGCCATCTATACCGGGACTAGCGGGACGACCGGGGAGCTGTTTTTT.

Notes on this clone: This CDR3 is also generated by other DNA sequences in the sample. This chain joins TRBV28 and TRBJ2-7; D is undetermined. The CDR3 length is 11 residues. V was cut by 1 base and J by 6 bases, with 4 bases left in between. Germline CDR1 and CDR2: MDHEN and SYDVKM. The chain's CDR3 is CASSLFSEQYF. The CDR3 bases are TGTGCCAGCAGTTTATTTAGCGAGCAGTACTTC.

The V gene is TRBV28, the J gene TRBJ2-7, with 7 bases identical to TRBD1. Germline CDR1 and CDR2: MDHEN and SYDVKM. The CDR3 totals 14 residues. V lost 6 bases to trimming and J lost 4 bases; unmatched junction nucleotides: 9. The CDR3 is CASRRQGYRYEQYF. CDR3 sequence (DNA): TGTGCCAGCAGGCGACAGGGTTACAGGTACGAGCAGTACTTC.